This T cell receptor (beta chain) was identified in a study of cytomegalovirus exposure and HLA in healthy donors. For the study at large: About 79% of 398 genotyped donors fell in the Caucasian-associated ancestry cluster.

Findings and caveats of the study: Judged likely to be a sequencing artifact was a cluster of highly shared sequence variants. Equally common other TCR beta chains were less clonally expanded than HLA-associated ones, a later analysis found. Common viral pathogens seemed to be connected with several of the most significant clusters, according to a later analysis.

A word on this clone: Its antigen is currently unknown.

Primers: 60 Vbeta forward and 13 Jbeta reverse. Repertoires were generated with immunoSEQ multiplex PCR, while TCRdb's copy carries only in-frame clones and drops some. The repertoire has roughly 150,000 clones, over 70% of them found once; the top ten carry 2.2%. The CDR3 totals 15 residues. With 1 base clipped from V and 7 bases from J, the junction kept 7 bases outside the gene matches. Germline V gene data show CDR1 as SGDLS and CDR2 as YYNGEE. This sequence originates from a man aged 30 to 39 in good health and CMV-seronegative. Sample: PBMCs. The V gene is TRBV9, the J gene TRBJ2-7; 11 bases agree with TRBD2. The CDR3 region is CASSVRGLAGGEQYF. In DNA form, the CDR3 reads TGTGCCAGCAGCGTAAGAGGGCTAGCGGGAGGTGAGCAGTACTTC.